Presented here are 15 T cell receptor beta chains from one specimen sequenced in a study of neurological immune-mediated disorders. A single record per CDR3 protein comes from TCRdb applying MiXCR to the 5' RACE reads. The sample lists tens of thousands of distinct CDR3 sequences, roughly 10% occurring once. Time point described: longitudinal time-point 1 (baseline). Input material: PBMCs. These receptors were obtained from a male donor with HTLV-1-associated myelopathy (HAM/TSP).

This clonotype has ten or more counts. This chain connects TRBV6-6 to TRBJ1-1; 11 nucleotides agree with TRBD1. Trimming at V came to 5 bases and at J to 4 bases, leaving 3 bases not matched to a gene. The CDR3 is 14 residues long. CDR1 MNHNY and CDR2 SVGAGI come from the germline V gene (reference sequence). The CDR3, as DNA: TGTGCCAGCAGTCGGACAGGGGGCGGCACTGAAGCTTTCTTT. As protein: CASSRTGGGTEAFF.

In regard to this clonotype: A much more abundant neighbour one base away suggests this may be a read error. The rearrangement uses TRBV28 and TRBJ2-1, with 10 bases aligning to TRBD2. CDR3 length: 12 residues. Germline-derived CDR1 and CDR2 are MDHEN and SYDVKM. The CDR3 reads CVSGGDYNEQFF. The CDR3 coding sequence is TGTGTGAGCGGGGGGGACTACAATGAGCAGTTCTTC.

This clonotype was seen repeatedly, ten times or more. The chain is built from TRBV20-1 and TRBJ1-2; D gene ambiguous. The CDR3 sequence is 15 residues long. The V gene's germline CDR1 is DFQATT and CDR2 SNEGSKA (reference sequence). V dropped 0 bases and J dropped 0 bases, with 11 bases sitting between them. In DNA form, the CDR3 reads TGCAGTGCTAGAGAGGCAGCAAACCCTAACTATGGCTACACCTTC. It is translated as CSAREAANPNYGYTF.

This chain joins TRBV21-1 and TRBJ2-5; the table's D call of TRBD2 was not tested on the DNA. TRBV21-1 is a pseudogene. The CDR3 has 20 amino acids. The CDR3 DNA is TGTGCCAGCAGCAAAGGTTCTTGGAAGGCTAGCGGGGATGCAGGGGAGACCCAGTACTTC. Amino acid sequence: CASSKGSWKASGDAGETQYF.

This clonotype was found a few times. This chain links TRBV9 with TRBJ2-7, with 12 bases lining up with TRBD2. CDR1 is SGDLS and CDR2 is YYNGEE in the germline V gene. The V gene end was trimmed by 4 bases and the J gene end by 7 bases; junction bases not matched to a gene: 12. The CDR3 consists of 16 residues. This CDR3 reads CASSPRASGGAGEQYF. CDR3 nucleotides: TGTGCCAGCAGCCCCCGCGCTAGCGGGGGGGCGGGTGAGCAGTACTTC. Variable domain in full (rest from reference TRBV9 and TRBJ2-7): DSGVTQTPKHLITATGQRVTLRCSPRSGDLSVYWYQQSLDQGLQFLIQYYNGEERAKGNILERFSAQQFPDLHSELNLSSLELGDSALYFCASSPRASGGAGEQYFGPGTRLTVT.

As to this clonotype: This clone may be a read error of a much larger clone one base away. This chain links TRBV6-5 with TRBJ2-3, with 7 bases matching TRBD1. This CDR3 is 15 amino acids long. Germline V lookup: CDR1 MNHEY, CDR2 SVGAGI. Losses at the gene ends were 2 bases for V and 0 bases for J; bases not matched to a gene: 2. CDR3 sequence reads: CASSYQGVSTDTQYF. CDR3 sequence (DNA): TGTGCCAGCAGTTACCAGGGGGTAAGCACAGATACGCAGTATTTT.

The chain uses TRBV7-7 and TRBJ2-3; TRBD2 agrees at 12 bases. CDR1 and CDR2 (germline): SSHAT, FNYEAQ (reference sequence). CDR3 length: 16 amino acids. Trimming took 1 base from V and 4 from J; bases not matched to a gene: 3. CDR3 protein: CASSLGLAGGADTQYF. In DNA form, the CDR3 reads TGTGCCAGCAGCTTAGGCCTAGCGGGGGGGGCAGATACGCAGTATTTT.

J is TRBJ2-5 and V is TRBV20-1; 9 positions match TRBD1. The better agreement between TRBJ2-7 and the DNA end casts doubt on the J call. CDR3 length: 15 amino acids. The germline V gene encodes CDR1 DFQATT and CDR2 SNEGSKA (reference sequence). The CDR3 sequence: CSASPGTGSSYEQYF. CDR3 DNA: TGCAGTGCAAGTCCCGGGACAGGGAGCTCCTACGAGCAGTACTTC.

This clonotype came up many times. For the CDR3, the DNA is TGTGCCAGCGCCCCGGGGTATTTGGGCACTGAAGCTTTCTTT. Translated: CASAPGYLGTEAFF. This sequence joins TRBV7-9 and TRBJ1-1; no clear D. V gave up 8 bases and J gave up 4 bases, with 17 bases separating them. Looked up from germline, CDR1 is SEHNR and CDR2 is FQNEAQ (reference sequence). The CDR3 has 14 amino acids.

This chain joins TRBV6-5 and TRBJ2-1, with D perhaps given as TRBD1 or TRBD2 (5 bases each). Germline-derived CDR1 and CDR2 are MNHEY and SVGAGI. The CDR3 is 12 amino acids. Trimming stripped 6 bases from V and 9 bases from J, with 12 bases between. The CDR3, as DNA: TGTGCCAGCAGACTGGGGGTTGGTGAGCAGTTCTTC. Encoded protein: CASRLGVGEQFF.

The V and J genes are TRBV20-1 and TRBJ1-6, with 12 positions matching TRBD1. Germline V gene lookup returns CDR1 DFQATT and CDR2 SNEGSKA (reference sequence). Germline trimming cut 6 bases from V and 0 bases from J; bases unmatched to any gene: 12. CDR3 size: 19 residues. CDR3 bases: TGCAGTGCCAGGGGAGACGCGGGACAGGGGGCCTCCTATAATTCACCCCTCCACTTT. Its protein is CSARGDAGQGASYNSPLHF.

This clonotype was seen ten or more times. The chain uses TRBV2 and TRBJ1-2, with D hard to call. The CDR3 is 12 amino acids. V gave up 3 bases and J gave up 2 bases, with 4 bases separating them. CDR1 is SNHLY and CDR2 is FYNNEI in the germline V gene. The CDR3 DNA is TGTGCCAGCAGTGACAGGAACTATGGCTACACCTTC. This gives the protein CASSDRNYGYTF.

The chain joins TRBV10-2 to TRBJ2-2; possible D gene TRBD2, 6 bases. CDR3 length equals 14 residues. Germline CDR1 reads WSHSY; CDR2 reads SAAADI. Trimming removed 6 bases from V and 3 bases from J, with 11 bases in between. The CDR3 spells CASSPGVYTGELFF. In nucleotides, the CDR3 is TGCGCCAGCAGCCCGGGGGTTTACACCGGGGAGCTGTTTTTT.

At least ten counts were recorded for this clonotype. V is TRBV11-2 and J is TRBJ2-1; TRBD1 or TRBD2 may be the D gene (5 bases each). Germline V CDR1 and CDR2: SGHAT, FQNNGV. The V end was cut by 5 bases, the J end by 0 bases, with 11 bases between. The CDR3 spans 15 residues. The DNA for the CDR3 is TGTGCCAGCAGCCGTCCAGGGAGCTCCTACAATGAGCAGTTCTTC. Its translation: CASSRPGSSYNEQFF.

This clonotype was counted ten times or more. The rearrangement uses TRBV6-4 and TRBJ2-2; TRBD1 agrees at 9 bases. Per germline, CDR1 MRHNA and CDR2 SNTAGT. V shed 4 bases, J shed 3 bases, and the junction held 0 bases outside the gene matches. This CDR3 is built from 14 residues. The CDR3 region is CASSGTGDTGELFF. The DNA of the CDR3 is TGTGCCAGCAGTGGGACAGGGGACACCGGGGAGCTGTTTTTT.